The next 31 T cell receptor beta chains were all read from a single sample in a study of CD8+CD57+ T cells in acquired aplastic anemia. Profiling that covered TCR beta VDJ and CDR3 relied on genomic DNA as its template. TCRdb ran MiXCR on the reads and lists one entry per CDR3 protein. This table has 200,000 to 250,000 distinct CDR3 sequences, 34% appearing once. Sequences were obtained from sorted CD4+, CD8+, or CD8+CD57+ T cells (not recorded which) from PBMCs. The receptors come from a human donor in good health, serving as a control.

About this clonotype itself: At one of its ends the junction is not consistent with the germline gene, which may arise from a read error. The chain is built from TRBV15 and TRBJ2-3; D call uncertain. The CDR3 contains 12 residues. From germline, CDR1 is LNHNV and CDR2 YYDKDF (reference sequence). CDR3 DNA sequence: TGCGCCACCAGCAGAGATTTAGATACGCAGTATTTT. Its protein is CATSRDLDTQYF.

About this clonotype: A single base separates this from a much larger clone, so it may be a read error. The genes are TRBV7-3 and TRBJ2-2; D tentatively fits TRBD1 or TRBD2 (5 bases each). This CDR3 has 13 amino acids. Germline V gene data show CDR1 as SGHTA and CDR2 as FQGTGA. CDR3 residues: CASSISLSRELLF. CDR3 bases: TGTGCCAGCAGCATAAGCTTGAGCAGGGAGCTGCTTTTT.

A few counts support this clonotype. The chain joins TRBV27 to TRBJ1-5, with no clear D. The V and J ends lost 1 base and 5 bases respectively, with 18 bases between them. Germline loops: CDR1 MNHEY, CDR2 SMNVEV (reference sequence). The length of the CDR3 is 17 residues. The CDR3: CASSLLRPTPRDQPQHF. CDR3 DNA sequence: TGTGCCAGCAGTTTATTGAGACCGACTCCCCGGGATCAGCCCCAGCATTTT.

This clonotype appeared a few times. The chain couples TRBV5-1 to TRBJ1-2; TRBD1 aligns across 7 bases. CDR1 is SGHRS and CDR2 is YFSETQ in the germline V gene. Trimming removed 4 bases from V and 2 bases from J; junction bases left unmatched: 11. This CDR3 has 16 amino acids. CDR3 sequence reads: CASSPGQFLGNYGYTF. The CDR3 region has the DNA TGCGCCAGCAGCCCGGGACAGTTCCTCGGAAACTATGGCTACACCTTC.

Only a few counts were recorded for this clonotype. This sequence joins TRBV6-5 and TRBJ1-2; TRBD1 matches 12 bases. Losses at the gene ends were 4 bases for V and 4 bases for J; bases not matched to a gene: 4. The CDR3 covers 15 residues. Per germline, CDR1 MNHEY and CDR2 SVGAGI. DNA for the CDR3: TGTGCCAGCAGTTCACCGGGACAGGGGGCCTATGGCTACACCTTC. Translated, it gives CASSSPGQGAYGYTF.

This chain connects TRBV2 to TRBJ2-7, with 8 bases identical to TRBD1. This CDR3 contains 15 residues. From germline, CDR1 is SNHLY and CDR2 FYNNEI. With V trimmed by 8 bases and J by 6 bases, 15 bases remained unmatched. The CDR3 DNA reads TGTGCCAGCTCACCCTTGGACAGGGTATCGGGCGAGCAGTACTTC. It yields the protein CASSPLDRVSGEQYF.

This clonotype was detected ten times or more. The CDR3 DNA reads as TGTGCCGCAGGCGCAGGGAGGGCCCAAGAGACCCAGTACTTC. It translates to CAAGAGRAQETQYF. V usage is TRBV19 and J usage is TRBJ2-5; 7 nucleotides align to TRBD2. V gave up 11 bases and J gave up 1 base; unmatched junction bases: 10. This CDR3 contains 14 residues. The germline V gene has CDR1 LNHDA and CDR2 SQIVND (reference sequence).

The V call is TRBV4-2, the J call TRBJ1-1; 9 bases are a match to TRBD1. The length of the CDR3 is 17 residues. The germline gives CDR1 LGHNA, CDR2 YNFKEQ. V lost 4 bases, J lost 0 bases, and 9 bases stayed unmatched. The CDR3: CASSPGQGQDMNTEAFF. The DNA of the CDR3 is TGTGCCAGCAGCCCGGGACAGGGACAAGACATGAACACTGAAGCTTTCTTT.

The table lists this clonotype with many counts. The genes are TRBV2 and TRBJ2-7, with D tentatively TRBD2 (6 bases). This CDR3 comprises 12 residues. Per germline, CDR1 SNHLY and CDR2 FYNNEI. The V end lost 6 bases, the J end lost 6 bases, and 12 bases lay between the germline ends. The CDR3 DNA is TGTGCCAGCAGAACAGTGGGGGGCGAGCAGTACTTC. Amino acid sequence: CASRTVGGEQYF.

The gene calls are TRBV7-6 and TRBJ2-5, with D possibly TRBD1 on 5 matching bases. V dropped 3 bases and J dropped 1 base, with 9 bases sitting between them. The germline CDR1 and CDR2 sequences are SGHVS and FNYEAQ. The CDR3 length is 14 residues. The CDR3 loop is CASSFTGIQETQYF. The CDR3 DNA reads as TGTGCCAGCAGCTTCACAGGAATCCAAGAGACCCAGTACTTC.

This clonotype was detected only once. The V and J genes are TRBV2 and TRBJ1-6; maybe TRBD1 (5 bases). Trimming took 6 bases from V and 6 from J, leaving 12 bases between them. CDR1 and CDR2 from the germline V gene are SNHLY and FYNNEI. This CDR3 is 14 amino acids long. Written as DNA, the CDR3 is TGTGCCAGCAGCCTTGACAGTGGTAATTCACCCCTCCACTTT. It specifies CASSLDSGNSPLHF.

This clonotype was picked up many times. CDR3 nucleotide sequence: TGTGCCAGCAGCTCCCCGGGACAGGGAAAGCTGAACACTGAAGCTTTCTTT. Translation: CASSSPGQGKLNTEAFF. The rearrangement joins TRBV9 to TRBJ1-1; 9 bases fit TRBD1. V lost 4 bases, J lost 0 bases, and 10 bases stayed unmatched. This CDR3 has 17 residues. Germline-derived CDR1 and CDR2 are SGDLS and YYNGEE.

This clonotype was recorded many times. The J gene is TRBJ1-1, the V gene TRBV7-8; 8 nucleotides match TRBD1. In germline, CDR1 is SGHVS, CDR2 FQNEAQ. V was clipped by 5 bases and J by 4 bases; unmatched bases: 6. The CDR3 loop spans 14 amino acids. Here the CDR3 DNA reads TGTGCCAGCAGCATCCGACAGGGGAGCACTGAAGCTTTCTTT. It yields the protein CASSIRQGSTEAFF. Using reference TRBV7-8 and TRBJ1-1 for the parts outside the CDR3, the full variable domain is GAGVSQSPRYKVAKRGQDVALRCDPISGHVSLFWYQQALGQGPEFLTYFQNEAQLDKSGLPSDRFFAERPEGSVSTLKIQRTQQEDSAVYLCASSIRQGSTEAFFGQGTRLTVV.

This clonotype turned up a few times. Written as DNA, the CDR3 is TGTGCCAGCAGGGGAAGTGCAGCCAATAATTCACCCCTCCACTTT. Encoded protein: CASRGSAANNSPLHF. This rearrangement joins TRBV2 to TRBJ1-6; D call uncertain. V was pared by 6 bases and J by 5 bases, with 14 bases between. CDR3 length equals 15 residues. Germline V CDR1 and CDR2: SNHLY, FYNNEI.

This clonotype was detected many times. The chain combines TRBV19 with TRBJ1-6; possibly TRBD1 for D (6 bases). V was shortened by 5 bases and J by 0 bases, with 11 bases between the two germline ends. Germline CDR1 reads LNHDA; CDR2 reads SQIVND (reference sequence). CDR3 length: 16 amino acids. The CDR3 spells CASSLQGSSYNSPLHF. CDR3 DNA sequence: TGTGCCAGTAGTCTGCAGGGGAGCTCCTATAATTCACCCCTCCACTTT.

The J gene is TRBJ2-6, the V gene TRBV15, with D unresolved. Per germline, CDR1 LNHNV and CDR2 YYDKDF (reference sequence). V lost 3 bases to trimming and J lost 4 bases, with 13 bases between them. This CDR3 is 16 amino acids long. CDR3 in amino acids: CATSSGVRQGANVLTF. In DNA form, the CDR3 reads TGTGCCACCAGCAGTGGGGTCAGGCAGGGGGCCAACGTCCTGACTTTC.

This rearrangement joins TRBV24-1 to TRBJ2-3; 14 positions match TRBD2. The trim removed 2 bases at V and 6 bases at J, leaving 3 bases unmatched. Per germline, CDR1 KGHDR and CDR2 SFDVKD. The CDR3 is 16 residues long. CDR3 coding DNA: TGTGCCACCAGTGATTCGGGGACTAGCGGGAGCGATACGCAGTATTTT. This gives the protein CATSDSGTSGSDTQYF.

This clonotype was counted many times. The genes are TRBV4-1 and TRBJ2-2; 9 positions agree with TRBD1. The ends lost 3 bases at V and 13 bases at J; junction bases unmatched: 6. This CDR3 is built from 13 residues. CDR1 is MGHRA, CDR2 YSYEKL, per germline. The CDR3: CASSHPGTGTLFF. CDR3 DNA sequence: TGCGCCAGCAGCCATCCCGGGACAGGGACGCTGTTTTTT.

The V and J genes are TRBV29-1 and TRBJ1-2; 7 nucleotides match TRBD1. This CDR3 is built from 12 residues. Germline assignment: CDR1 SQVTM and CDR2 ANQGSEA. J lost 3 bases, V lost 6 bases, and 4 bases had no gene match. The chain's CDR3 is CSVTGTDYGYTF. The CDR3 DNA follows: TGCAGCGTGACCGGGACAGACTATGGCTACACCTTC.

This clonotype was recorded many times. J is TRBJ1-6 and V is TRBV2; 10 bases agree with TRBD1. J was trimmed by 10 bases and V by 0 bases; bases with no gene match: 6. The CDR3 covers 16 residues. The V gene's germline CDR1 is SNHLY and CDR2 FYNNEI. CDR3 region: CASSEATTGGRSPLHF. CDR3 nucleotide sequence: TGTGCCAGCAGTGAAGCGACGACAGGGGGCCGGTCACCCCTCCACTTT.

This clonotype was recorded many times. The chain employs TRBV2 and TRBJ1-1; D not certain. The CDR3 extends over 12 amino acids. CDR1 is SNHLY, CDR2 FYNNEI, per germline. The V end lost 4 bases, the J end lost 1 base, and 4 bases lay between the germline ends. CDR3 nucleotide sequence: TGTGCCAGCAGTGGGAGGAACACTGAAGCTTTCTTT. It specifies CASSGRNTEAFF.

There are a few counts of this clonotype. CDR3 DNA sequence: TGTGCCAGCAGTTCCCCCCGACACCGCCCGAGAGCTTTCTTT. This encodes CASSSPRHRPRAFF. The chain combines TRBV12-3 or TRBV12-4 with TRBJ1-1; D remains ambiguous. The CDR3 has 14 amino acids. V shed 4 bases and J shed 10 bases, with 19 bases lying between them.

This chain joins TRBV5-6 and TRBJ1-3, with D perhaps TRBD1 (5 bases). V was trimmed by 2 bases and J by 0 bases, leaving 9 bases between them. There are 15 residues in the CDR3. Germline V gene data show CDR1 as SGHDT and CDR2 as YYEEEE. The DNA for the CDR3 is TGTGCCAGCAGCTTCGGGGCAAGCTCTGGAAACACCATATATTTT. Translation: CASSFGASSGNTIYF.

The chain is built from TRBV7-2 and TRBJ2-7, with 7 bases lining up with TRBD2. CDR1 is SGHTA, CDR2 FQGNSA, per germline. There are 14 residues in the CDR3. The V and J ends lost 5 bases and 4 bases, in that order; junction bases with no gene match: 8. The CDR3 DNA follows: TGTGCCAGCAGCCGGGGCGGGGGATCTTACGAGCAGTACTTC. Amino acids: CASSRGGGSYEQYF.

The CDR3 sequence: CSASVDTSCGYTF. As DNA, the CDR3 is TGCAGTGCCAGCGTCGACACAAGCTGTGGCTACACCTTC. The chain carries TRBV20-1 and TRBJ1-2; no firm D call. Germline loops: CDR1 DFQATT, CDR2 SNEGSKA (reference sequence). Trimming stripped 6 bases from V and 7 bases from J, with 18 bases between. There are 13 residues in the CDR3.

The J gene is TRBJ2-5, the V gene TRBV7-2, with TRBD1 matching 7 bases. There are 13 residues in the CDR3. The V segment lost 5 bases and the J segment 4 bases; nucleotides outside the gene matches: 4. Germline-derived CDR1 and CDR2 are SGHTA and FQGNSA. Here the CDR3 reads CASSPNRGETQYF. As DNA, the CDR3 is TGTGCCAGCAGCCCGAACAGGGGAGAGACCCAGTACTTC.

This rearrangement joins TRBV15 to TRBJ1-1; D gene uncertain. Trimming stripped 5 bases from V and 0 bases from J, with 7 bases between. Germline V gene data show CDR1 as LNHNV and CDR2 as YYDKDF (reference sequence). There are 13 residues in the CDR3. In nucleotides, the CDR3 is TGTGCCACCAGCGTCAGACTGAACACTGAAGCTTTCTTT. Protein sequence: CATSVRLNTEAFF.

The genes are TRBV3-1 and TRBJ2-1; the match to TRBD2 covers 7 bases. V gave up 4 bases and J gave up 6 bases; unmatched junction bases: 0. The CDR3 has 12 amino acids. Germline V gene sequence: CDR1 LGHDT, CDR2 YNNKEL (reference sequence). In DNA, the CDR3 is TGTGCCAGCAGCCGGACTAGCAATGAGCAGTTCTTC. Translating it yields CASSRTSNEQFF.

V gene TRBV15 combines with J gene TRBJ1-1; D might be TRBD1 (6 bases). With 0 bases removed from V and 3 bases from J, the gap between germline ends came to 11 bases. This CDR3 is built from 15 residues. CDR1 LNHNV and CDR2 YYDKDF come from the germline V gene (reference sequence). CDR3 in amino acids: CATSRDLQGDTEAFF. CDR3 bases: TGTGCCACCAGCAGAGATTTACAGGGTGACACTGAAGCTTTCTTT.

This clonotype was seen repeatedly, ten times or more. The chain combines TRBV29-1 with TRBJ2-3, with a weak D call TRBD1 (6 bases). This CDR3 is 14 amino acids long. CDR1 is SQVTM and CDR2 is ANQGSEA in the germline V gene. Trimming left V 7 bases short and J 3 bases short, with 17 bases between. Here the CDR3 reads CSGTGMAYTDTQYF. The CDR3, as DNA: TGCAGCGGTACAGGGATGGCTTATACAGATACGCAGTATTTT.

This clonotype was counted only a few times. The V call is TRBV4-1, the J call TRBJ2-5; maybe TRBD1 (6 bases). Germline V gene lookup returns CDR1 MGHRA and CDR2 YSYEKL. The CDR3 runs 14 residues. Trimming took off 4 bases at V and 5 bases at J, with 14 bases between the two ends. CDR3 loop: CASSPAGVRETQYF. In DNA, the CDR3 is TGCGCCAGCAGCCCGGCAGGGGTTAGGGAGACCCAGTACTTC.